This passage covers 9 T cell receptor beta chains from one sample sequenced in a study of memory CD4+ T cells and cytomegalovirus serostatus. The sort gate was single viable CD3+CD4+CD8-CD45RO+ cells for memory CD4+ T cells. Sequenced by immunoSEQ multiplex PCR; TCRdb stores in-frame clones only, minus some. The sample has roughly 50,000 clones, around 85% seen once; the top ten hold 0.7% to 0.85%. The sequenced sample consisted of memory CD4+ T cells from blood. The receptors stem from an adult in good health and CMV-seronegative.

CDR3 amino acids: CASSPRGGRTNEKLFF. The CDR3 nucleotides are TGTGCCAGCAGCCCCCGCGGGGGGCGGACTAATGAAAAACTGTTTTTT. This sequence joins TRBV5-6 and TRBJ1-4; D might be TRBD1 (6 bases). V lost 4 bases and J 2 bases, leaving 15 bases between the germline ends. Germline CDR1 is SGHDT and CDR2 is YYEEEE. This CDR3 has 16 residues.

This clone was picked up one time. The chain links TRBV6-6 to TRBJ2-3; D unclear. CDR3 size: 14 residues. The germline V and J ends were trimmed by 2 bases and 5 bases, with 11 bases remaining between them. Germline V gene sequence: CDR1 MNHNY, CDR2 SVGAGI (reference sequence). CDR3 DNA sequence: TGTGCCAGCAGTTACCGGAACCCGGGAGATACGCAGTATTTT. The encoded protein is CASSYRNPGDTQYF.

V usage is TRBV27 and J usage is TRBJ1-1; TRBD1 agrees at 7 bases. Trimming cost V 2 bases and J 6 bases; bases outside gene matches: 6. The CDR3 totals 14 residues. Per germline, CDR1 MNHEY and CDR2 SMNVEV (reference sequence). The CDR3 DNA sequence: TGTGCCAGCAGTTTACAGGGGGGTCCGCCTGAAGCTTTCTTT. This encodes CASSLQGGPPEAFF.

This clone has just one count. The chain links TRBV9 to TRBJ2-2; 7 bases agree with TRBD1. Per germline, CDR1 SGDLS and CDR2 YYNGEE. Trimming removed 6 bases from V and 4 bases from J; junction bases left unmatched: 6. The CDR3 totals 14 residues. The CDR3 DNA sequence: TGTGCCAGCACCCGGGACAGTTCCACCGGGGAGCTGTTTTTT. It codes for CASTRDSSTGELFF.

The genes are TRBV5-1 and TRBJ2-7; TRBD1 aligns across 9 bases. The germline gives CDR1 SGHRS, CDR2 YFSETQ. This CDR3 comprises 13 residues. Germline trimming cut 8 bases from V and 6 bases from J; bases unmatched to any gene: 9. As DNA, the CDR3 is TGCGCCAGTACTAAGGGACAGGGAACCGAGCAGTACTTC. Its translation is CASTKGQGTEQYF.

The V gene is TRBV18, the J gene TRBJ1-1; 12 bases align to TRBD1. The length of the CDR3 is 16 residues. CDR1 is KGHSH, CDR2 LQKENI, per germline. The V and J ends lost 1 base and 5 bases, in that order; junction bases with no gene match: 5. For the CDR3, the DNA is TGTGCCAGCTCACCACAAGGGACAGGGGGCATAACTGAAGCTTTCTTT. Protein product: CASSPQGTGGITEAFF.

The genes are TRBV6-6 and TRBJ1-4; D remains unclear. Germline V gene sequence: CDR1 MNHNY, CDR2 SVGAGI (reference sequence). V dropped 6 bases and J dropped 8 bases, with 13 bases sitting between them. The CDR3 totals 13 residues. In DNA, the CDR3 is TGTGCCAGCAGGGACGGGAGTGTAGAAAAACTGTTTTTT. It yields the protein CASRDGSVEKLFF.

J is TRBJ1-4 and V is TRBV15; D call uncertain. The CDR3 sequence is 14 residues long. Trimming removed 0 bases from V and 8 bases from J, with 10 bases in between. CDR1 is LNHNV and CDR2 is YYDKDF in the germline V gene (reference sequence). This CDR3 is CATSRDRNPEKLFF. The CDR3 nucleotides are TGTGCCACCAGCAGAGATCGGAACCCAGAAAAACTGTTTTTT.

This rearrangement joins TRBV10-3 to TRBJ1-1; D is unclear. This CDR3 comprises 11 residues. Trimming took 11 bases from V and 3 from J, leaving 10 bases between them. The germline V gene encodes CDR1 ENHRY and CDR2 SYGVKD. This CDR3 reads CAAGFDTEAFF. As DNA, the CDR3 is TGTGCCGCCGGGTTTGACACTGAAGCTTTCTTT.